This TCR beta chain was captured in a study of CD8+CD57+ T cells in acquired aplastic anemia. Genomic DNA provided the template from which TCR beta VDJ and CDR3 profiles were obtained. MiXCR, applied by TCRdb to the reads, yields one record per CDR3 protein. Here the sample spans roughly 80,000 distinct CDR3 sequences, around 70% being singletons. Trimming pared 5 bases from V and 10 bases from J, leaving 15 bases between. CDR1 is SGHTA, CDR2 FQGNSA, per germline. This CDR3 has 14 residues. Individuals selected for sequencing had exhibited CD8+CD57+ cell expansion on flow cytometry. Severe acquired aplastic anemia was the diagnosis recorded for all patients.

Sequences were obtained from sorted CD4+, CD8+, or CD8+CD57+ T cells (not recorded which) from PBMCs. This receptor was taken from a human donor with aplastic anemia. The chain employs TRBV7-2 and TRBJ1-6; D remains unclear. The CDR3 region has the DNA TGTGCCAGCAGCCAAGACAAAAGAACGTCACCCCTCCACTTT. Translating gives CASSQDKRTSPLHF.